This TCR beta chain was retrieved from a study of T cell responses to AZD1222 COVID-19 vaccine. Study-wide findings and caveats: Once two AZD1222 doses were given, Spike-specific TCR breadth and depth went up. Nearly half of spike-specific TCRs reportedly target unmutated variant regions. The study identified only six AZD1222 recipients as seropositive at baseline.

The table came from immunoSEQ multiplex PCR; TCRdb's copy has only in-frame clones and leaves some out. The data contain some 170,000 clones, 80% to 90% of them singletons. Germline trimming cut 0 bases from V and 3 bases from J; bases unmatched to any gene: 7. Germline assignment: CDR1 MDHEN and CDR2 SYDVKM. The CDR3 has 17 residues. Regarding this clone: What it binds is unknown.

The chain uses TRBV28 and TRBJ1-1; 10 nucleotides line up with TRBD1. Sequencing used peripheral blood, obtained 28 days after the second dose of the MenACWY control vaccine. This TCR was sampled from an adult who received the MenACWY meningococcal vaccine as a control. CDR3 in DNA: TGTGCCAGCAGTTTATGGGTCGTAGGACAGGGGGACACTGAAGCTTTCTTT. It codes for CASSLWVVGQGDTEAFF.